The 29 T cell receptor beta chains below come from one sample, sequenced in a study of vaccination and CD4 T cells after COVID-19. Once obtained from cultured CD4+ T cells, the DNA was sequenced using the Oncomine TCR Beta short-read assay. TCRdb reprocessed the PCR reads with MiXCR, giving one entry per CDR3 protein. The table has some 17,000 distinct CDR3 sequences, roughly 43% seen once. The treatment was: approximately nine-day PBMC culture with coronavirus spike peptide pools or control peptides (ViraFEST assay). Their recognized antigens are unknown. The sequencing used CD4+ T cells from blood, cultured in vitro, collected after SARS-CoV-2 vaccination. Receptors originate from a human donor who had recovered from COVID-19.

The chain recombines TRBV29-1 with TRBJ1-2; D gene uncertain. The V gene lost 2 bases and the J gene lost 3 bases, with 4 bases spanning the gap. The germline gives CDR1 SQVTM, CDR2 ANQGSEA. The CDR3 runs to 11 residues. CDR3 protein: CSVEIDYGYTF. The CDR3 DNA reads TGCAGCGTTGAAATAGACTATGGCTACACCTTC.

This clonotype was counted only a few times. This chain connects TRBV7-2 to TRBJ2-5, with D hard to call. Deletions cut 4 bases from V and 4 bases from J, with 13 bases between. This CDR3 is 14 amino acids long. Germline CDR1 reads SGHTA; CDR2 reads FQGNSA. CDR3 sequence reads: CASSSHGTGETQYF. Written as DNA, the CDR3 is TGTGCCAGCAGCTCTCACGGAACCGGAGAGACCCAGTACTTC.

Here the CDR3 reads CASKTVIQETQYF. The CDR3, as DNA: TGTGCCAGCAAGACAGTTATACAAGAGACCCAGTACTTC. V is TRBV2 and J is TRBJ2-5; D may be TRBD1 (5 bases). Deletions cut 7 bases from V and 2 bases from J, with 11 bases between. Germline V gene sequence: CDR1 SNHLY, CDR2 FYNNEI. The CDR3 has 13 amino acids. The full variable domain, with the rest looked up from reference TRBV2 and TRBJ2-5, is EPEVTQTPSHQVTQMGQEVILRCVPISNHLYFYWYRQILGQKVEFLVSFYNNEISEKSEIFDDQFSVERPDGSNFTLKIRSTKLEDSAMYFCASKTVIQETQYFGPGTRLLVL.

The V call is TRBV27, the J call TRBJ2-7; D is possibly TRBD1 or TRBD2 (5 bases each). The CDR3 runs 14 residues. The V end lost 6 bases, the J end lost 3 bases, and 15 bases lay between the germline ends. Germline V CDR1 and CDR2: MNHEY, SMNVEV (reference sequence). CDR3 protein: CASSRDELNYEQYF. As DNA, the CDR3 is TGTGCCAGCAGCCGGGACGAGCTTAACTACGAGCAGTACTTC.

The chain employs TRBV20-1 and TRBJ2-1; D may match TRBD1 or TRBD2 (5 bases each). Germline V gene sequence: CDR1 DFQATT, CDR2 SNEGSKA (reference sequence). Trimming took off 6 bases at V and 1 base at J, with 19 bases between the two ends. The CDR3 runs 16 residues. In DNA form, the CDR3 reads TGCAGTGCCCTAACCTCCTCGGGACCATCCTACAATGAGCAGTTCTTC. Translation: CSALTSSGPSYNEQFF.

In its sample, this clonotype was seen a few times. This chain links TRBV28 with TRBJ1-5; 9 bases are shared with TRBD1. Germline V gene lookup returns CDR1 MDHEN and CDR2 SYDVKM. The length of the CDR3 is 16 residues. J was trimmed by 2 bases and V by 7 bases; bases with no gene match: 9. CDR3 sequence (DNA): TGTGCCAGCACCCAGGGACAGGGTTTCCGCAATCAGCCCCAGCATTTT. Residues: CASTQGQGFRNQPQHF. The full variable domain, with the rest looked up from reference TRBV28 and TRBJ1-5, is DVKVTQSSRYLVKRTGEKVFLECVQDMDHENMFWYRQDPGLGLRLIYFSYDVKMKEKGDIPEGYSVSREKKERFSLILESASTNQTSMYLCASTQGQGFRNQPQHFGDGTRLSIL.

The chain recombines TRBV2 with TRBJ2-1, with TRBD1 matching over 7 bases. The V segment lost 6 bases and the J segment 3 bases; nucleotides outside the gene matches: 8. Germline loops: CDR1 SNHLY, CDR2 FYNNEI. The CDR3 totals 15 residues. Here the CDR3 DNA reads TGTGCCAGCAGCAGACAGGGTCTTTTCTACAATGAGCAGTTCTTC. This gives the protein CASSRQGLFYNEQFF.

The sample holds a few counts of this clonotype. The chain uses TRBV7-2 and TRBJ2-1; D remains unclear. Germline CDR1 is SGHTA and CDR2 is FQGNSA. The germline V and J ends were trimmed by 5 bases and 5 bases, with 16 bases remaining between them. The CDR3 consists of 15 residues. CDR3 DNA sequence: TGTGCCAGCAGCCCCGAGGCGCCTACTAACAATGAGCAGTTCTTC. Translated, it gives CASSPEAPTNNEQFF. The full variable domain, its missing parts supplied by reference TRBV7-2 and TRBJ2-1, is GAGVSQSPSNKVTEKGKDVELRCDPISGHTALYWYRQSLGQGLEFLIYFQGNSAPDKSGLPSDRFSAERTGGSVSTLTIQRTQQEDSAVYLCASSPEAPTNNEQFFGPGTRLTVL.

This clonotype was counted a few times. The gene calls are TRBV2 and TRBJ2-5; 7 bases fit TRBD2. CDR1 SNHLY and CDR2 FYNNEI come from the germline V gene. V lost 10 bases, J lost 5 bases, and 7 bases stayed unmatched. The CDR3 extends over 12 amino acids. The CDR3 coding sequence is TGTGCCACCCGGGAGGCCGCGGAGACCCAGTACTTC. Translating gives CATREAAETQYF.

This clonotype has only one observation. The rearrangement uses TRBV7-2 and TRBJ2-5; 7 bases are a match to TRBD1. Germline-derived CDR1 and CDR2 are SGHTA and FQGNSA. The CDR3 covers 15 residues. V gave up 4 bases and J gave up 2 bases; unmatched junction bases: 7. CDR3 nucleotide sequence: TGTGCCAGCAGCTCTAACAGGGGCGGGCAAGAGACCCAGTACTTC. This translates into CASSSNRGGQETQYF. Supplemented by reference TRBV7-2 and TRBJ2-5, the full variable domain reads GAGVSQSPSNKVTEKGKDVELRCDPISGHTALYWYRQSLGQGLEFLIYFQGNSAPDKSGLPSDRFSAERTGGSVSTLTIQRTQQEDSAVYLCASSSNRGGQETQYFGPGTRLLVL.

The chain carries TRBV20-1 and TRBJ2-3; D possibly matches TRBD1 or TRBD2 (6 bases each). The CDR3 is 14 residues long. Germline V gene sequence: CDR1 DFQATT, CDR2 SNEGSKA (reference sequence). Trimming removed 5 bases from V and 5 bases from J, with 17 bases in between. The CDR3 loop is CSALGPGAVDTQYF. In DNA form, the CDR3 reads TGCAGTGCTTTAGGACCGGGGGCAGTAGATACGCAGTATTTT.

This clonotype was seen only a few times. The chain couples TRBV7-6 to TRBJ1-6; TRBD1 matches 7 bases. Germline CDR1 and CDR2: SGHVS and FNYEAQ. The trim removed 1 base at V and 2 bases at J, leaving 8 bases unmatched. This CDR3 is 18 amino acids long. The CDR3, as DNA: TGTGCCAGCAGCTTAGTGCCCGACAGGGCAACCTATAATTCACCCCTCCACTTT. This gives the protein CASSLVPDRATYNSPLHF.

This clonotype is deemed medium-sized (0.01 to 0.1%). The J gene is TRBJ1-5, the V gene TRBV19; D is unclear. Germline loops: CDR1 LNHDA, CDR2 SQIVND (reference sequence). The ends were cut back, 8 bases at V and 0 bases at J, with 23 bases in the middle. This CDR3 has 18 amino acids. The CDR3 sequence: CASRRGRHPLYSNQPQHF. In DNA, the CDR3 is TGTGCCAGTCGAAGAGGTCGACACCCTCTTTATAGCAATCAGCCCCAGCATTTT.

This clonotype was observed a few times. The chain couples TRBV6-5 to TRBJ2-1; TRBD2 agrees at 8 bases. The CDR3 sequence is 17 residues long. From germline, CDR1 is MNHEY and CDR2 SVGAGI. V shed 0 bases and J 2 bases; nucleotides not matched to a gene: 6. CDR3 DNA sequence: TGTGCCAGCAGTTACTCAGACCCGGGAGGGCCCTACAATGAGCAGTTCTTC. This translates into CASSYSDPGGPYNEQFF.

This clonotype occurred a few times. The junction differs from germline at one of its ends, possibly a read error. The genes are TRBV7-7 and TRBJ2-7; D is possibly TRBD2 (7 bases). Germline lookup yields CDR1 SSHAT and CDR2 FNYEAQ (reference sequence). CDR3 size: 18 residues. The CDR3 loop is CASSLGEGGAPSSYEQYF. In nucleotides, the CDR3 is TGTGCTAGCAGCTTAGGGGAAGGGGGGGCCCCGAGCTCCTACGAGCAGTACTTC.

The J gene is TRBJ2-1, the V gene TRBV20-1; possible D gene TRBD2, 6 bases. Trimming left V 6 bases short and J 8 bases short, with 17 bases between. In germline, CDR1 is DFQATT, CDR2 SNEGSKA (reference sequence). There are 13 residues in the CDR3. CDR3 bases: TGCAGTGCCCCCTTGGGGGGAGTTGATGAGCAGTTCTTC. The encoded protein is CSAPLGGVDEQFF.

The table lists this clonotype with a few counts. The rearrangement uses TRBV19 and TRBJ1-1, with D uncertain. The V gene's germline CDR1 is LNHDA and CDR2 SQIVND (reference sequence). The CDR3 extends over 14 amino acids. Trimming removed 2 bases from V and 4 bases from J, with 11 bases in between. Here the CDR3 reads CASSIPLSPTEAFF. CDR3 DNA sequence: TGTGCCAGTAGTATACCGTTAAGCCCCACTGAAGCTTTCTTT.

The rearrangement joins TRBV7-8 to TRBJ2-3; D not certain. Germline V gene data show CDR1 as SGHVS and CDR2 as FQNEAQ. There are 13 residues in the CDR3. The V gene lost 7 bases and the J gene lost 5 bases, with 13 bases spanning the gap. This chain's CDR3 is CASTFGLGDTQYF. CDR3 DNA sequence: TGTGCCAGCACCTTCGGCCTGGGAGATACGCAGTATTTT.

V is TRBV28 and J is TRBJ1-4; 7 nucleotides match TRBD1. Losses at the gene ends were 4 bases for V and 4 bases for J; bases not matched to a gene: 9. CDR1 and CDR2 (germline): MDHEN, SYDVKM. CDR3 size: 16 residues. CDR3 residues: CASSSPNQGGNEKLFF. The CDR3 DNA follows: TGTGCCAGCAGTTCCCCAAATCAGGGGGGTAATGAAAAACTGTTTTTT.

In DNA form, the CDR3 reads TGTGCCAGCAGAAAAGGGGGCGCGGGTGAAAAACTGTTTTTT. This gives the protein CASRKGGAGEKLFF. This rearrangement joins TRBV6-1 to TRBJ1-4; 7 positions match TRBD1. The CDR3 has 14 residues. The germline gives CDR1 MNHNS, CDR2 SASEGT. The V segment lost 6 bases and the J segment 7 bases; nucleotides outside the gene matches: 8.

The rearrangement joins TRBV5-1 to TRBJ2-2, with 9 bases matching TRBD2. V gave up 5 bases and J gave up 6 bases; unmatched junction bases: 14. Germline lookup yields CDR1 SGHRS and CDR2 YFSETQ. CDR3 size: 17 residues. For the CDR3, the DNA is TGCGCCAGCAGGGGGAATACCGGGACTAGCACGGCCGGGGAGCTGTTTTTT. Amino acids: CASRGNTGTSTAGELFF.

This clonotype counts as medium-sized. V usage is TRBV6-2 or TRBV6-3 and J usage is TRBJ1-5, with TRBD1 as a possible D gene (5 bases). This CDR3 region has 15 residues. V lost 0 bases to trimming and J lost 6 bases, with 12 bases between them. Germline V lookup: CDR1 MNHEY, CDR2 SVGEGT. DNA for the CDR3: TGTGCCAGCAGTTACTCGACCCGGGGCACTCAGCCCCAGCATTTT. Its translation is CASSYSTRGTQPQHF.

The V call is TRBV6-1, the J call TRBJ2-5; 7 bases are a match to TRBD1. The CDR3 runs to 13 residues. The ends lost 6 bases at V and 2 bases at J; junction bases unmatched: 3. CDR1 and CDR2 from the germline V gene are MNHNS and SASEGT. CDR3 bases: TGTGCCAGCAGGTGGGACAGACAAGAGACCCAGTACTTC. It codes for CASRWDRQETQYF.

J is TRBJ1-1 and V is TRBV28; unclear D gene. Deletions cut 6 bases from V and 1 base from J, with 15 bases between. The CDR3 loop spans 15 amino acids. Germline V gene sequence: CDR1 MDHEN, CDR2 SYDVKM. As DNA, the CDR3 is TGTGCCAGCAGCCGCGAGAGATTTAGGAACACTGAAGCTTTCTTT. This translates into CASSRERFRNTEAFF.

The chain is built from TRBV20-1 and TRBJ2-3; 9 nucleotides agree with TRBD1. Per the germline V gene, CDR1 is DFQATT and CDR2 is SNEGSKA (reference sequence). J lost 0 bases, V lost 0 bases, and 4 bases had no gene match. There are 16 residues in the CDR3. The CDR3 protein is CSARDRGTGSTDTQYF. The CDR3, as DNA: TGCAGTGCTAGAGATAGAGGGACAGGGAGCACAGATACGCAGTATTTT.

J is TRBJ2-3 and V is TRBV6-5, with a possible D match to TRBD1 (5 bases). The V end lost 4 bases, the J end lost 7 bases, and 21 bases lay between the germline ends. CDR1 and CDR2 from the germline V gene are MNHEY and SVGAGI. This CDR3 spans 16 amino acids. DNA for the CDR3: TGTGCCAGCAGTTCGAACACAGGAGCAGATAGGAATACGCAGTATTTT. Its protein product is CASSSNTGADRNTQYF.

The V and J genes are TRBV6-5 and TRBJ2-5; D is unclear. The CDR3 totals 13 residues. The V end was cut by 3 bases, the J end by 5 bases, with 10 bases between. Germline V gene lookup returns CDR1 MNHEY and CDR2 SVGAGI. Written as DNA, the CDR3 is TGTGCCAGCAGTTATCTCTTCCGGGAGACCCAGTACTTC. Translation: CASSYLFRETQYF.

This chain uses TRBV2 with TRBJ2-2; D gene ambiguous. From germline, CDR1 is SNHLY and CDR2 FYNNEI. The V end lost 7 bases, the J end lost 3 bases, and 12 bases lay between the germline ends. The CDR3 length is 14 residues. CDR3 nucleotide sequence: TGTGCCAGCACGTGGCGACGGGACACCGGGGAGCTGTTTTTT. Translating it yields CASTWRRDTGELFF. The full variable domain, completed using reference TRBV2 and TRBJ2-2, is EPEVTQTPSHQVTQMGQEVILRCVPISNHLYFYWYRQILGQKVEFLVSFYNNEISEKSEIFDDQFSVERPDGSNFTLKIRSTKLEDSAMYFCASTWRRDTGELFFGEGSRLTVL.

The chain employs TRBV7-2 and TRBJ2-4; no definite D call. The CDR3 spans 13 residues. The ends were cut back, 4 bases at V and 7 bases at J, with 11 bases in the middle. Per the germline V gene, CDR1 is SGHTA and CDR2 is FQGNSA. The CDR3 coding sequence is TGTGCCAGCAGCTCTCACCCTGGGAACATTCAGTACTTC. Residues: CASSSHPGNIQYF. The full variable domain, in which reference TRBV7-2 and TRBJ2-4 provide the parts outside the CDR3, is GAGVSQSPSNKVTEKGKDVELRCDPISGHTALYWYRQSLGQGLEFLIYFQGNSAPDKSGLPSDRFSAERTGGSVSTLTIQRTQQEDSAVYLCASSSHPGNIQYFGAGTRLSVL.